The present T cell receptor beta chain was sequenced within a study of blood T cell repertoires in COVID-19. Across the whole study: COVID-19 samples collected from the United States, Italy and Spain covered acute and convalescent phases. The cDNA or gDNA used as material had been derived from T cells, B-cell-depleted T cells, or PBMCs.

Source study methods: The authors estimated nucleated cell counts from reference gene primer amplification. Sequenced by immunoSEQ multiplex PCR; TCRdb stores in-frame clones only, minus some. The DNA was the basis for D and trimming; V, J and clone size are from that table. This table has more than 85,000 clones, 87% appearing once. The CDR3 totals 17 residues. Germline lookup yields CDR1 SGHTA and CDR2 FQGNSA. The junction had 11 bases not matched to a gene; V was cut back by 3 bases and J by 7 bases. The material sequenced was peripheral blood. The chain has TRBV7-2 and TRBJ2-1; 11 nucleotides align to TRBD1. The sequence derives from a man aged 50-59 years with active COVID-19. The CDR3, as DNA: TGTGCCAGCAGCTTGTCCCCCCCGGACAGGGGGCGTAATGAGCAGTTCTTC. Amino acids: CASSLSPPDRGRNEQFF.